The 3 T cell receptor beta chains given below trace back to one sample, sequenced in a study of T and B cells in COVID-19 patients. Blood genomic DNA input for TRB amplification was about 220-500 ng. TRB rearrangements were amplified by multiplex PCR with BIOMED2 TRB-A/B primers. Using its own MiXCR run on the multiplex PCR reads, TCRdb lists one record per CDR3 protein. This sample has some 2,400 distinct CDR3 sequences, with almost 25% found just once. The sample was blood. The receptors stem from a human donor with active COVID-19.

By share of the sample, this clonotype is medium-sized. The chain's CDR3 is CASHGPRSNSPLHF. The CDR3 DNA reads as TGTGCCAGTCACGGACCAAGGAGTAATTCACCCCTCCACTTT. The J gene is TRBJ1-6, the V gene TRBV19, with D unresolved. The V end lost 8 bases, the J end lost 6 bases, and 14 bases lay between the germline ends. Germline CDR1 is LNHDA and CDR2 is SQIVND (reference sequence). The CDR3 has 14 amino acids.

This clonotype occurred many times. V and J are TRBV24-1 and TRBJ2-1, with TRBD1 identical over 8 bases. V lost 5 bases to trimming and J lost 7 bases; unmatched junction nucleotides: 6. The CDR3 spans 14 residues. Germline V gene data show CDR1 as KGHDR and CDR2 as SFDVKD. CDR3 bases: TGTGCCACCAGTGGCAGGGGACAGGTAAATGAGCAGTTCTTC. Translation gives CATSGRGQVNEQFF.

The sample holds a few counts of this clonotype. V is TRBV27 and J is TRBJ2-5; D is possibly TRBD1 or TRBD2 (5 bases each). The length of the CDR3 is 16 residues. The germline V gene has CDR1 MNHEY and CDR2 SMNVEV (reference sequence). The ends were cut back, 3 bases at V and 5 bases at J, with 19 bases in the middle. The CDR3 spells CASSLERVSGRETQYF. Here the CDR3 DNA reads TGTGCCAGCAGTTTGGAACGGGTCTCGGGGCGCGAGACCCAGTACTTC.